This TCR beta chain was sequenced in a study of control samples from healthy donors and cancer patients. This clone has more than one count but fewer than ten. Other nucleotide sequences in the sample specify the same CDR3. Germline CDR1 LNHDA, CDR2 SQIVND (reference sequence). V lost 3 bases to trimming and J lost 0 bases, with 9 bases between them. The CDR3 has 14 amino acids. TCRdb keeps only in-frame clones here, not all; method: immunoSEQ multiplex PCR. Of over 150,000 clones in the sample, 90% to 95% are singletons; the top ten hold 1.3% to 1.5%. The rearrangement joins TRBV19 to TRBJ2-7; D is possibly TRBD2 (6 bases). Specimen: blood. This TCR was recovered from a woman under 30 in good health. The CDR3 DNA sequence: TGTGCCAGTAGTATCCAAGCGGGCTCCTACGAGCAGTACTTC. Protein: CASSIQAGSYEQYF.